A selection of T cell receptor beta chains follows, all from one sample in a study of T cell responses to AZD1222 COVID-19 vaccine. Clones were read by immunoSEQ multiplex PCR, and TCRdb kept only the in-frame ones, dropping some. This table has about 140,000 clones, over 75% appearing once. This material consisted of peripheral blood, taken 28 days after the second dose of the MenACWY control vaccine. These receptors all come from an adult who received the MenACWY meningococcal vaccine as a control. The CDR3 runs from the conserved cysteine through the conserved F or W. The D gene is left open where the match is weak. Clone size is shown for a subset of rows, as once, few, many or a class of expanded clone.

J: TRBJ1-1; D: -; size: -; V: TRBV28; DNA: TGTGCCAGCAGCCCTTCCGGGATGGTAATAGAAGCTTTCTTT; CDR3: CASSPSGMVIEAFF
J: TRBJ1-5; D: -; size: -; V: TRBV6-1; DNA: TGTGCCAGCAGTGAAGCATTACGGGGGGCGTATCAGCCCCAGCATTTT; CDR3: CASSEALRGAYQPQHF
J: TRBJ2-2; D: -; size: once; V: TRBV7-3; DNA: TGTGCCAGCAGCTTAGGGGGGAACACCGGGGAGCTGTTTTTT; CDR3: CASSLGGNTGELFF
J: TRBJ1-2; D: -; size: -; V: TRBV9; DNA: TGTGCCAGCAGCTCAAAAACAGGGAACTATGGCTACACCTTC; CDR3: CASSSKTGNYGYTF
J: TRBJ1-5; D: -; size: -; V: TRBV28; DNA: TGTGCCAGCAGTCCGGTTGCCGGGACTAATCAGCCCCAGCATTTT; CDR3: CASSPVAGTNQPQHF
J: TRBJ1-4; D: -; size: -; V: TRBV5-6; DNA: TGTGCCAGCAGCTTCATTTTAGAGGAAAAACTGTTTTTT; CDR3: CASSFILEEKLFF
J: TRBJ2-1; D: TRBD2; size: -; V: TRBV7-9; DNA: TGTGCCAGCAGCGCTGTTCTAGCGGGGTCCTACAATGAGCAGTTCTTC; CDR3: CASSAVLAGSYNEQFF
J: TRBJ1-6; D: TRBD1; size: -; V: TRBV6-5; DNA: TGTGCCAGCATCCAGGGACAGGGAGTCCCCTCACCCCTCCACTTT; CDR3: CASIQGQGVPSPLHF
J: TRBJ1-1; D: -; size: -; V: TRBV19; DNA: TGTGCCAGTAGTGCCGGGGTGAACACTGAAGCTTTCTTT; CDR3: CASSAGVNTEAFF
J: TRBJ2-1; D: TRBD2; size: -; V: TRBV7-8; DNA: TGTGCCAGCAGCCTATCACTAGCGCGCGGGAATGAGCAGTTCTTC; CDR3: CASSLSLARGNEQFF
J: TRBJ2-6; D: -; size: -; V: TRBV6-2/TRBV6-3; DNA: TGTGCCAGCAGTGTTAAGAGGGGGGAGACAGCTGGGGCCAACGTCCTGACTTTC; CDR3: CASSVKRGETAGANVLTF
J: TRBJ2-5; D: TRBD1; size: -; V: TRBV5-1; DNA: TGCGCCAGCAACGAACAGGGGGCCGAGACCCAGTACTTC; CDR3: CASNEQGAETQYF
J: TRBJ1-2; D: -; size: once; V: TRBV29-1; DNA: TGCAGCGTTGAAGTGTTGGGGACCTATGGCTACACCTTC; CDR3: CSVEVLGTYGYTF
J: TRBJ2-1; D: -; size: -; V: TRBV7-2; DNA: TGTGCCAGCAGCTTGCTACAGGGTAATGAGCAGTTCTTC; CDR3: CASSLLQGNEQFF
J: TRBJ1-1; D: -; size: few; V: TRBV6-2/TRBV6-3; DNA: TGTGCCAGCAGTTACCAGGGGAACACTGAAGCTTTCTTT; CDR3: CASSYQGNTEAFF
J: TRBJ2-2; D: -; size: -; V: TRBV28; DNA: TGTGCCAGCAGAAACAGAATCGGGGGAGGATCCGGGGAGCTGTTTTTT; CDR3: CASRNRIGGGSGELFF
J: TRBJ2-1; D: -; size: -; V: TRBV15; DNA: TGTGCCACCAGCAGAGAGGGTGACCGAAATGAGCAGTTCTTC; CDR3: CATSREGDRNEQFF
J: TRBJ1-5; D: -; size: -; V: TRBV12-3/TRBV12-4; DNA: TGTGCCAGCAGTGTCAACAGGAACCTCCAGCATTTT; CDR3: CASSVNRNLQHF
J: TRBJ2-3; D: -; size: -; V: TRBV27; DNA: TGTGCCAGCAGTGTAATCGGGGGTTTGGGCACAGATACGCAGTATTTT; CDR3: CASSVIGGLGTDTQYF
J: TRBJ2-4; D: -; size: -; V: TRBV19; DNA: TGTGCCGAAGGTCATGGGGGGGGCTCCCGCGTCCCAAACATTCAGTACTTC; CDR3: CAEGHGGGSRVPNIQYF
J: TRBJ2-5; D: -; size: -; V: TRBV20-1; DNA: TGCAGTGCTAGGTGGCAAGAGACCCAGTACTTC; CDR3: CSARWQETQYF
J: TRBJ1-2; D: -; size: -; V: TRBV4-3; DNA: TGCGCCAGCAGCCATCCACAGGGTTCTAACTATGGCTACACCTTC; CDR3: CASSHPQGSNYGYTF
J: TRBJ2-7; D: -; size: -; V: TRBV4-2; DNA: TGTGCCAGCAGCCAAGAAGGCTCAGGGGTCTGGGAGCAGTACTTC; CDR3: CASSQEGSGVWEQYF
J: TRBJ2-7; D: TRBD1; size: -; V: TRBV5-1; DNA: TGCGCCAGCAGCTTGGGATATTACAGGGGTGAGGGCCACGAGCAGTACTTC; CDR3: CASSLGYYRGEGHEQYF
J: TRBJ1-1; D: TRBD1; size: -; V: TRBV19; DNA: TGTGCCAGTAGTCAGTCAGGGGGTGTAAACACTGAAGCTTTCTTT; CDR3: CASSQSGGVNTEAFF
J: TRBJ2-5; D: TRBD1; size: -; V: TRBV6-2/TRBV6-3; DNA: TGTGCCAGCAGTTACGAGGGACAGGGTTGGGGGCAAGAGACCCAGTACTTC; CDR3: CASSYEGQGWGQETQYF
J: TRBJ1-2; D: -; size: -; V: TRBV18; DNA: TGTGCCAGCTCACCGTCCGGGACGAGGGTGGGCTATGGCTACACCTTC; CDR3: CASSPSGTRVGYGYTF
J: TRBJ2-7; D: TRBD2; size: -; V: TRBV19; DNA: TGTGCCAGTATAGTCGGGGGGACCTTCTACGAGCAGTACTTC; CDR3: CASIVGGTFYEQYF
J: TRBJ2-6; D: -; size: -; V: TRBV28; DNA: TGTGCCAGCAGTTTATTGTGGACCCCAAGCTCTGGGGCCAACGTCCTGACTTTC; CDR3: CASSLLWTPSSGANVLTF
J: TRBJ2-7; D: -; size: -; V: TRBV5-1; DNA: TGCGCCAGCAGCCCCAGGCCGGACAACAACTACGAGCAGTACTTC; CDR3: CASSPRPDNNYEQYF